This TCR beta chain emerged from a study of T-cell memory formation after mild COVID-19. Overall study context: There were largely donor-specific TCR clusters. General observations from the study: CM and EM subsets held most contracting CD4+ clones; EMRA held CD8+ ones.

J gave up 5 bases and V 6 bases, and 7 bases lay outside the gene matches. Germline values: CDR1 MDHEN, CDR2 SYDVKM. This CDR3 has 15 amino acids. In the case of this clonotype: Its antigen is unidentified.

UMIs and sample barcodes were carried by the TCR alpha and TCR beta cDNA libraries that 5'RACE produced using constant-segment primers. TCRdb re-called the 5' RACE reads with MiXCR, one entry per CDR3 protein. The sample lists roughly 580,000 distinct CDR3 sequences; approximately 19% were seen once. J is TRBJ2-1 and V is TRBV28, with 10 bases lining up with TRBD1. The specimen was PBMCs or a T cell subset sorted from them (not recorded which). The clonotype was recovered from an adult woman who had mild COVID-19 (a few samples of this study predate the infection). Cell type and time point are not known. CDR3 amino acids: CASRKWGQGNNEQFF. DNA for the CDR3: TGTGCCAGCAGAAAATGGGGACAGGGGAACAATGAGCAGTTCTTC.